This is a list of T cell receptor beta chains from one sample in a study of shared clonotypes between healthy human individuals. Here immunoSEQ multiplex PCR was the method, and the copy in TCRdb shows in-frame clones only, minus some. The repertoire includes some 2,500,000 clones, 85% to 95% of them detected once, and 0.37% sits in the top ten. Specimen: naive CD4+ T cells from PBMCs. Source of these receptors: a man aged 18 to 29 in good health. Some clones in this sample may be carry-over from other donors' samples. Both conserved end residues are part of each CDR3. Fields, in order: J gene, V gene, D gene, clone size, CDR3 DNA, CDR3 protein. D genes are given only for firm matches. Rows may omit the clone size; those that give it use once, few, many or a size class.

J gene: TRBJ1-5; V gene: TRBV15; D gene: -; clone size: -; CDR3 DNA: TGTGCCACCAGCAGAGAATGGCAGGGCGAACAGCCCCAGCATTTT; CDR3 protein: CATSREWQGEQPQHF
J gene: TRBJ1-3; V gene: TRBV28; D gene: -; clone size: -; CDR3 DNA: TGTGCCAGCAGTTTATCGGAAGGGACTGGAAACACCATATATTTT; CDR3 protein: CASSLSEGTGNTIYF
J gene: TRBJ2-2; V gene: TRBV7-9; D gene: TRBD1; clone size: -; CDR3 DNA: TGTGCCAGCAGCGATGACAGGGGGCGAGTTATCGGGGAGCTGTTTTTT; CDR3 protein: CASSDDRGRVIGELFF
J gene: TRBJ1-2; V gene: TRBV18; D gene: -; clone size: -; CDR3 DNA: TGTGCCAGCTCACCACGAGGGGTCCCTAACTATGGCTACACCTTC; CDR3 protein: CASSPRGVPNYGYTF
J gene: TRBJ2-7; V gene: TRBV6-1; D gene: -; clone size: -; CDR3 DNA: TGTGCCAGCAGTGTCACAGTCAGATCCTACGAGCAGTACTTC; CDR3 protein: CASSVTVRSYEQYF
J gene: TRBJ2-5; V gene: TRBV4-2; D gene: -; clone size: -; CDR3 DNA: TGTGCCAGCAGCCCCCAGACAGTCTACCAAGAGACCCAGTACTTC; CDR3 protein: CASSPQTVYQETQYF
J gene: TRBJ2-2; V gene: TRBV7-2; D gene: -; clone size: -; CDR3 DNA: TGTGCCAGCAGCCCGAGGACCGGGGAGCTGTTTTTT; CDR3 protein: CASSPRTGELFF
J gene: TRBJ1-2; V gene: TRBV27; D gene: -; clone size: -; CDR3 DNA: TGTGCCAGCAGTTTATCGAGAGGGGGGGCTGGCTACACCTTC; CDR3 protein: CASSLSRGGAGYTF
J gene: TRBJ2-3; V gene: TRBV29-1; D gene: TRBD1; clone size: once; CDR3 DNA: TGCAGCGTTAACGGACAGGGGGCAACAGATACGCAGTATTTT; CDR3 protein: CSVNGQGATDTQYF
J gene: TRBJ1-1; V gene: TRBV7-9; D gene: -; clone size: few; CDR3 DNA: TGTGCCAGCAGCCCCGATAGCGGGACGAACACTGAAGCTTTCTTT; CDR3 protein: CASSPDSGTNTEAFF
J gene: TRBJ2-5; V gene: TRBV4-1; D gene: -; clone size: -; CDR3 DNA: TGCGCCAGCAGCCTATTGCTGAGGGAGACCCAGTACTTC; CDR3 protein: CASSLLLRETQYF
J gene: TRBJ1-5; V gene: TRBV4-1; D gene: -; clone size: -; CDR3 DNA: TGCGCCAGCAGCCAAGATATATGGGGCGGACAGCCCCAGCATTTT; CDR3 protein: CASSQDIWGGQPQHF
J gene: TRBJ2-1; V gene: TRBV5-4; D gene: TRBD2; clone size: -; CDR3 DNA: TGTGCCAGCAGCCTGACTAGCGGGGGGATAGATGAGCAGTTCTTC; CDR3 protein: CASSLTSGGIDEQFF
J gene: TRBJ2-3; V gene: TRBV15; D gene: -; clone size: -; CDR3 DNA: TGTGCCACCAGCAGAGATCGTTATACTCTCACAGATACGCAGTATTTT; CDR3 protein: CATSRDRYTLTDTQYF
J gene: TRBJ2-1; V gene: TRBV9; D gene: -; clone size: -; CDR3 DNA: TGTGCCAGCAGCGTAGCTAGCTACTCCTACAATGAGCAGTTCTTC; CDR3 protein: CASSVASYSYNEQFF
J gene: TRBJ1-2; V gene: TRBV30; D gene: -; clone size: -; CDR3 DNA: TGTGCCTGGAGTAGCCAGAACTATGGCTACACCTTC; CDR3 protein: CAWSSQNYGYTF
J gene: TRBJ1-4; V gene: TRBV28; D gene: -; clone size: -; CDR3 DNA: TGTGCCAGCAGTCCTCTCGGTCCCAGGGAGGATGAAAAACTGTTTTTT; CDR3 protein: CASSPLGPREDEKLFF
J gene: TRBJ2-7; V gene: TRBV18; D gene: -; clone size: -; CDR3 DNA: TGTGCCAGCTCACCTCGCGTGCAGCAGGGTGGCTACGAGCAGTACTTC; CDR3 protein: CASSPRVQQGGYEQYF
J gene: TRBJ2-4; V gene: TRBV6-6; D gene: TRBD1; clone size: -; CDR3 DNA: TGTGCCAGCAGCGGGACAGGGTTTATCGGCATTCAGTACTTC; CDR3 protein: CASSGTGFIGIQYF
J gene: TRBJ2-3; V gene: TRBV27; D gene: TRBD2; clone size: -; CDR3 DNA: TGTGCCAGCAGTTTCGGACGGACTAGCGGGACCACAGATACGCAGTATTTT; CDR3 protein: CASSFGRTSGTTDTQYF
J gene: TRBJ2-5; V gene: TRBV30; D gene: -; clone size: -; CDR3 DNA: TGTGCCTGCCGAAATGAGGAGACCCAGTACTTC; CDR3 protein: CACRNEETQYF
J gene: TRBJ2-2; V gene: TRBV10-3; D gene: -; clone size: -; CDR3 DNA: TGTGCCATCGGAGACACCGGGGAGCTGTTTTTT; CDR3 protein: CAIGDTGELFF
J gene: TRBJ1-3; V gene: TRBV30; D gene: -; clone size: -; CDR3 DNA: TGTGCCTGGATGCGTAGCTCTGGAAACACCATATATTTT; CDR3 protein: CAWMRSSGNTIYF
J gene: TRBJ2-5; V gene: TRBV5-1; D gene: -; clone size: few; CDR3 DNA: TGCGCCAGCAGCTTGTCCCAAGAGACCCAGTACTTC; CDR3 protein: CASSLSQETQYF
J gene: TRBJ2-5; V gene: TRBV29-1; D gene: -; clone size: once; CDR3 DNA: TGCAGCGTTGGTCTTGGGACGAAGGAGACCCAGTACTTC; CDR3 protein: CSVGLGTKETQYF
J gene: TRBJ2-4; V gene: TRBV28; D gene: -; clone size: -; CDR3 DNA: TGTGCCAGCAGTCAGACCCTTAGACGAGTCGTCCCAGCCAAAAACATTCAGTACTTC; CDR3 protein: CASSQTLRRVVPAKNIQYF
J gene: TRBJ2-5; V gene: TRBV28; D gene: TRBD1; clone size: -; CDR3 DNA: TGTGCCAGCAGGACGGACAGGGAGACCCAGTACTTC; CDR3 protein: CASRTDRETQYF
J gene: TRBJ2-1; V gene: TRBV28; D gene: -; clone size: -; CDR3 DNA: TGTGCCAGCAGTCCCCGGGCCGAGCAGTTCTTC; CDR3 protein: CASSPRAEQFF
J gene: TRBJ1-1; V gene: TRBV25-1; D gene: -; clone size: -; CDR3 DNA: TGTGCCAGCAGTGAAATGGGGTTACAGCGGGCTTTCTTT; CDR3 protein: CASSEMGLQRAFF
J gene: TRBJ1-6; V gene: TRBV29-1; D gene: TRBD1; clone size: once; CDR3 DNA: TGCAGCCCCCGACATGATCCGGGACAGGGGCCGGTAAATTCACCCCTCCACTTT; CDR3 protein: CSPRHDPGQGPVNSPLHF
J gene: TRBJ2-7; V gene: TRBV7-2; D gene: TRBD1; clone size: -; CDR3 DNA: TGTGCCAGCAGTGGGACAGGTGCTTCCTACGAGCAGTACTTC; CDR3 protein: CASSGTGASYEQYF
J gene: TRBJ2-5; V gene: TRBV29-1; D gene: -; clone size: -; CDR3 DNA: TGCAGCGTTGAACGAGGGGCGCGGGAGACCCAGTACTTC; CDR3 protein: CSVERGARETQYF
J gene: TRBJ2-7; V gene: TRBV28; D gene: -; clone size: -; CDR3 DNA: TGTGCCAGCAGTTTAAGTGGGGAGCAGTACTTC; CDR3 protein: CASSLSGEQYF
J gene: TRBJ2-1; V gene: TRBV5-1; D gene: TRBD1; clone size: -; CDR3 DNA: TGCGCCAGCAGCTCTACAGGGGGCTCGTACAATGAGCAGTTCTTC; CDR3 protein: CASSSTGGSYNEQFF
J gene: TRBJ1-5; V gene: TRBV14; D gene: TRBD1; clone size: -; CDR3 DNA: TGTGCCAGCAGCCAAGAATTACGGACAGGGGACGGCAATCAGCCCCAGCATTTT; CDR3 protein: CASSQELRTGDGNQPQHF
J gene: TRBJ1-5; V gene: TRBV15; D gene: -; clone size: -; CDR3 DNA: TGTGCCACCAGCAGAGTGGGAGGGGAGGAACAGCCCCAGCATTTT; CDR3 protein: CATSRVGGEEQPQHF
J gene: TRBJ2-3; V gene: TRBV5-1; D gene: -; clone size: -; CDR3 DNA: TGCGCCAGCAGTTTAAACACAGAAGATACGCAGTATTTT; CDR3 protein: CASSLNTEDTQYF
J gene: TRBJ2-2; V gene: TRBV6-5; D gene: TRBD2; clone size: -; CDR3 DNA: TGTGCCAGCAGTTGGACTAGCGTGAACACCGGGGAGCTGTTTTTT; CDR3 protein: CASSWTSVNTGELFF
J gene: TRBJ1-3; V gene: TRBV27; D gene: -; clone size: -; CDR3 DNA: TGTGCCAGCAGTCTTAAGCAGGCGCGTGGAAACACCATATATTTT; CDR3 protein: CASSLKQARGNTIYF
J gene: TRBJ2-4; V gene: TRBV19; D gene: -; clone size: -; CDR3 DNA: TGTGCCAGTAGTATCCCGACAGGCGGGAGCATTCAGTACTTC; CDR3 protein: CASSIPTGGSIQYF
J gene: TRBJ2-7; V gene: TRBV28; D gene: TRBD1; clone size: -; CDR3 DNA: TGTGCCAGCAGTTCGCAGGGGGCTTCCTACGAGCAGTACTTC; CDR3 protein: CASSSQGASYEQYF
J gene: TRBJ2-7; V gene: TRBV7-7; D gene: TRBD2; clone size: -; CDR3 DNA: TGTGCCAGCAGTGCGGGACTAGCGGACTCCTACGAGCAGTACTTC; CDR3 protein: CASSAGLADSYEQYF
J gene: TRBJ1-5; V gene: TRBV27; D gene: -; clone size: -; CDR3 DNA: TGTGCCAGCAGTTTCCGCAGGAATCAGCCCCAGCATTTT; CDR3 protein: CASSFRRNQPQHF
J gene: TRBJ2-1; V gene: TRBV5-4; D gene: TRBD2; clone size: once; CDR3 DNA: TGTGCCAGCAGCCAACGACTAGCCTCTTCCTCCTACAATGAGCAGTTCTTC; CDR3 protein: CASSQRLASSSYNEQFF
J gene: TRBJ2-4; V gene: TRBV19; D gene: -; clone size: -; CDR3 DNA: TGTGCCAGTAGTATAGTCGGGGCCAAAAACATTCAGTACTTC; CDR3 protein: CASSIVGAKNIQYF
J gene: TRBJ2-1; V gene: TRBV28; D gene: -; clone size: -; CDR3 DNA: TGTGCCAGCAGGACAGGCGACTACAATGAGCAGTTCTTC; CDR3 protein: CASRTGDYNEQFF
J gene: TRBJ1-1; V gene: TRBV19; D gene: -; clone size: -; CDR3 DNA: TGTGCCAGTAGTATCCGACAGGTCGGCGGCGAAGCTTTCTTT; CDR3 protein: CASSIRQVGGEAFF
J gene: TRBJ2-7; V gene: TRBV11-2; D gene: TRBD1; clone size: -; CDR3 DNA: TGTGCCAGCAGCTTATCCGGGACAGGGGTTCGCGAGCAGTACTTC; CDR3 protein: CASSLSGTGVREQYF
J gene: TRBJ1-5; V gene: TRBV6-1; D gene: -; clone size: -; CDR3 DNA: TGTGCCAGCGAGACAGAATGGTCTCAGCCCCAGCATTTT; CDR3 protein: CASETEWSQPQHF
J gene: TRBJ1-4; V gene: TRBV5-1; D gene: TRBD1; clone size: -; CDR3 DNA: TGCGCCAGCAGCTCGTCCCGGGACAGGGGGCGCGGAGAAAAACTGTTTTTT; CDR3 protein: CASSSSRDRGRGEKLFF
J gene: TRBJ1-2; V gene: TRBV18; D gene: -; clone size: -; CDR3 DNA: TGTGCCAGCTCACCATCGAAAGACTATGGCTACACCTTC; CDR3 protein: CASSPSKDYGYTF
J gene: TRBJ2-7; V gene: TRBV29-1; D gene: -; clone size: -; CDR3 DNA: TGCAGCGTGGAGGGCCGTAACTTTAGAGGGCAGTACTTC; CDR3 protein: CSVEGRNFRGQYF
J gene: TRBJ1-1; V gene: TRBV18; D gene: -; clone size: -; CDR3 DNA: TGTGCCAGCTCACAAGGACTGAACACTGAAGCTTTCTTT; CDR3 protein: CASSQGLNTEAFF
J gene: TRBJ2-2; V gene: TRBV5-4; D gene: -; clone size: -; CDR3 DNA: TGTGCCAGCAGCTTGGGTTCAGGGACGATGAACACCGGGGAGCTGTTTTTT; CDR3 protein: CASSLGSGTMNTGELFF